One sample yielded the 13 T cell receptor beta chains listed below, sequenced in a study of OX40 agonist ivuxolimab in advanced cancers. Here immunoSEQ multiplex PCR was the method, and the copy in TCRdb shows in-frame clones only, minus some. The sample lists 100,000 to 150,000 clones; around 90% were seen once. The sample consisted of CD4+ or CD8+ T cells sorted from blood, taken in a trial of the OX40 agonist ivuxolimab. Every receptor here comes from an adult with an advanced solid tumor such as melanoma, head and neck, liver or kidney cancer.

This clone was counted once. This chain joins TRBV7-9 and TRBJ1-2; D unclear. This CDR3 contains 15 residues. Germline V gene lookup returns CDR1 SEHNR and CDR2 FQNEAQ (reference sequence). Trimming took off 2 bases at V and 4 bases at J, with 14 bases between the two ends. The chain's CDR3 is CASSLSAPSPYGYTF. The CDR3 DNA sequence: TGTGCCAGCAGCTTATCGGCACCGTCCCCCTATGGCTACACCTTC.

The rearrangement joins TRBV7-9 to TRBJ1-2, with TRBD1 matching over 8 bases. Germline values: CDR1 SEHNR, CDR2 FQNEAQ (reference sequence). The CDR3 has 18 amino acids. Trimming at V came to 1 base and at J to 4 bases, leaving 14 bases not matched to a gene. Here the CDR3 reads CASSLDGRGPKTSYGYTF. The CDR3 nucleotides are TGTGCCAGCAGCTTAGATGGCAGGGGGCCAAAAACCAGCTATGGCTACACCTTC.

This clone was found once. The CDR3 region has the DNA TGTGCCAGTAGTATTTGGGACAGGTCCTACGAGCAGTACTTC. Residues: CASSIWDRSYEQYF. The rearrangement uses TRBV19 and TRBJ2-7; TRBD1 matches at 8 bases. The germline V gene has CDR1 LNHDA and CDR2 SQIVND (reference sequence). Trimming took 3 bases from V and 1 from J; bases not matched to a gene: 2. The CDR3 spans 14 residues.

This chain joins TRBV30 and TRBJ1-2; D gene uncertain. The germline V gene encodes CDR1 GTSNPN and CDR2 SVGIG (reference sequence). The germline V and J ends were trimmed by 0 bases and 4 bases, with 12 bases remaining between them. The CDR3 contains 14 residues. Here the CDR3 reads CAWSVVPDPYGYTF. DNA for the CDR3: TGTGCCTGGAGTGTAGTCCCGGACCCCTATGGCTACACCTTC.

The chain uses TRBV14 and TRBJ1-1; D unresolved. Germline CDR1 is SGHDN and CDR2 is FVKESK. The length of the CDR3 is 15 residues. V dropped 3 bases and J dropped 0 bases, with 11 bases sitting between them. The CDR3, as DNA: TGTGCCAGCAGCCAGAGACGCGATATGAACACTGAAGCTTTCTTT. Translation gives CASSQRRDMNTEAFF.

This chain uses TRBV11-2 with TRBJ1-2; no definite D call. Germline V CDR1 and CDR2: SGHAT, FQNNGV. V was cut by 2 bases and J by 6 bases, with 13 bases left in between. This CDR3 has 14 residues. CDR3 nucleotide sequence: TGTGCCAGCAGCTTAAATCGGGGAAGGCATGGCTACACCTTC. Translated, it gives CASSLNRGRHGYTF.

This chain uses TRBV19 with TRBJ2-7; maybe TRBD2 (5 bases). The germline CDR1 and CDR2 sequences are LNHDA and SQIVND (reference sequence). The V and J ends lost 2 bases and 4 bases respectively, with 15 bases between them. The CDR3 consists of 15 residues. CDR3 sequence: CASSIRSGKGYEQYF. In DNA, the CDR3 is TGTGCCAGTAGTATAAGGTCCGGGAAGGGTTACGAGCAGTACTTC.

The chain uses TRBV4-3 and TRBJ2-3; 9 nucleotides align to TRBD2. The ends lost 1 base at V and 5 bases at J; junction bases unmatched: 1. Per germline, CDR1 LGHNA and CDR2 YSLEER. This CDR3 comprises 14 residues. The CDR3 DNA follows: TGCGCCAGCAGCCAAGCTAGCGGGAAAGATACGCAGTATTTT. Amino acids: CASSQASGKDTQYF.

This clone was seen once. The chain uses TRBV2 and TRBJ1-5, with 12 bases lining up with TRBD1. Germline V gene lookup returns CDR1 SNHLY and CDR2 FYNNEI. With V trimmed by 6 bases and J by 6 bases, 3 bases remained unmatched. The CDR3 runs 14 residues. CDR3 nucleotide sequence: TGTGCCAGCAGGGGGGACAGGGGGCCTCAGCCCCAGCATTTT. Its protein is CASRGDRGPQPQHF. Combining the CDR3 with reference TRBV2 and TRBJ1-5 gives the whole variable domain EPEVTQTPSHQVTQMGQEVILRCVPISNHLYFYWYRQILGQKVEFLVSFYNNEISEKSEIFDDQFSVERPDGSNFTLKIRSTKLEDSAMYFCASRGDRGPQPQHFGDGTRLSIL.

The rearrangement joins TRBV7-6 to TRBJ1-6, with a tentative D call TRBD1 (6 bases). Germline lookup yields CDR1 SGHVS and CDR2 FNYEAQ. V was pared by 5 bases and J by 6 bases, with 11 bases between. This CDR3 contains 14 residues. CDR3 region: CASSKTGLNSPLHF. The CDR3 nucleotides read TGTGCCAGCAGCAAGACAGGACTTAATTCACCCCTCCACTTT.

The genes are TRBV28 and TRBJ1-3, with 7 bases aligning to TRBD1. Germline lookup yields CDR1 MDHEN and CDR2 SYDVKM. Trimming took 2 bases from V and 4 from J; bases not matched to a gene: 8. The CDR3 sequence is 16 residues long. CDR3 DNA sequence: TGTGCCAGCAGTTTAGGAGGGGGCCTACCCGGAAACACCATATATTTT. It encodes CASSLGGGLPGNTIYF.

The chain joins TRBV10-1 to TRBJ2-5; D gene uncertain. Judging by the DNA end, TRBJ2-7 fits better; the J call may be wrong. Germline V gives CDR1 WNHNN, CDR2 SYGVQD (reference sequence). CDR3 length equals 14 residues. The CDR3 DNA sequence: TGCGCCAGCAGTGGTGACCTGAGCTCCTACGAGCAGTACTTC. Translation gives CASSGDLSSYEQYF.

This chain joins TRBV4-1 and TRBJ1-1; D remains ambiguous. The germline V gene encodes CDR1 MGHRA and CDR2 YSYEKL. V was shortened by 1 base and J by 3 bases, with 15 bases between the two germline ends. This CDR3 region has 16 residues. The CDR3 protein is CASSQVNLVVYTEAFF. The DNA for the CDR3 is TGCGCCAGCAGCCAAGTAAATCTGGTTGTGTACACTGAAGCTTTCTTT.